Presented here are 13 T cell receptor beta chains from one specimen sequenced in a study of blood T cell repertoires in COVID-19. The table came from immunoSEQ multiplex PCR; TCRdb's copy has only in-frame clones and leaves some out. The data contain fewer than 500,000 clones, roughly 88% of them singletons. The sequencing input was peripheral blood. The receptors were gathered from a woman aged 25 to 39 with active or convalescent COVID-19.

The rearrangement joins TRBV19 to TRBJ2-1; 7 bases align to TRBD1. J gave up 10 bases and V 5 bases, and 5 bases lay outside the gene matches. The CDR3 extends over 12 amino acids. CDR1 is LNHDA and CDR2 is SQIVND in the germline V gene (reference sequence). CDR3 sequence (DNA): TGTGCCAGTAGTCTAGGGGGCGGAGAGCAGTTCTTC. Encoded protein: CASSLGGGEQFF.

This sequence joins TRBV20-1 and TRBJ1-1; D is ambiguous. Trimming removed 3 bases from V and 5 bases from J, with 13 bases in between. This CDR3 has 13 amino acids. The germline V gene has CDR1 DFQATT and CDR2 SNEGSKA (reference sequence). CDR3 region: CSASGRRLTEAFF. The CDR3 region has the DNA TGCAGTGCTAGTGGGCGGCGGTTGACTGAAGCTTTCTTT.

The V call is TRBV27, the J call TRBJ2-7, with 9 positions matching TRBD2. J was trimmed by 7 bases and V by 7 bases; bases with no gene match: 11. Germline CDR1 reads MNHEY; CDR2 reads SMNVEV (reference sequence). The CDR3 has 14 residues. The CDR3 spells CASIALAGSREQYF. The CDR3 bases are TGTGCCAGCATAGCTCTAGCGGGATCGAGGGAGCAGTACTTC.

Only one count was recorded for this clone. The genes are TRBV30 and TRBJ2-2, with D perhaps TRBD2 (6 bases). Germline CDR1 is GTSNPN and CDR2 is SVGIG (reference sequence). The CDR3 sequence is 14 residues long. V lost 5 bases to trimming and J lost 6 bases, with 16 bases between them. CDR3 in DNA: TGTGCCTGGGAGGTGGGGGGAATCCCCGGGGAGCTGTTTTTT. Amino acid sequence: CAWEVGGIPGELFF.

This clone is a singleton in its sample. This chain links TRBV6-5 with TRBJ1-2, with TRBD1 matching 10 bases. V shed 5 bases, J shed 12 bases, and the junction held 6 bases outside the gene matches. Germline V CDR1 and CDR2: MNHEY, SVGAGI. This CDR3 is 12 amino acids long. CDR3 residues: CASSPDRGRHTF. In DNA, the CDR3 is TGTGCCAGCAGTCCAGACAGGGGGCGGCACACCTTC.

The V and J genes are TRBV2 and TRBJ1-2; D is possibly TRBD1 (6 bases). The CDR3 contains 18 residues. Looked up from germline, CDR1 is SNHLY and CDR2 is FYNNEI. The ends were cut back, 6 bases at V and 4 bases at J, with 27 bases in the middle. CDR3 in amino acids: CASRGQTGSLVGFYGYTF. Here the CDR3 DNA reads TGTGCCAGCAGGGGCCAGACAGGCTCCCTAGTAGGTTTCTATGGCTACACCTTC.

V usage is TRBV6-5 and J usage is TRBJ1-1, with TRBD1 matching over 11 bases. The CDR3 runs to 15 residues. V lost 6 bases to trimming and J lost 5 bases; unmatched junction nucleotides: 8. CDR1 and CDR2 (germline): MNHEY, SVGAGI. The CDR3 DNA reads as TGTGCCAGCAGCGGACAGGGGGCGCAGGATACTGAAGCTTTCTTT. It yields the protein CASSGQGAQDTEAFF.

V is TRBV29-1 and J is TRBJ1-1; D uncertain. The CDR3 loop spans 13 amino acids. Germline-derived CDR1 and CDR2 are SQVTM and ANQGSEA. The V and J ends lost 4 bases and 4 bases respectively, with 13 bases between them. This CDR3 is CSVAVTSGTEAFF. The CDR3 DNA is TGCAGCGTTGCCGTAACATCGGGCACTGAAGCTTTCTTT.

The CDR3 DNA reads TGTGCCAGTACCGCGGGACAGTTTAGAACTGAAGCTTTCTTT. As protein: CASTAGQFRTEAFF. V usage is TRBV19 and J usage is TRBJ1-1; 7 positions agree with TRBD1. Germline V gene sequence: CDR1 LNHDA, CDR2 SQIVND (reference sequence). Trimming cost V 7 bases and J 5 bases; bases outside gene matches: 10. CDR3 length equals 14 residues.

The chain recombines TRBV7-9 with TRBJ1-2; D call uncertain. V was clipped by 1 base and J by 7 bases, with 10 bases between them. This CDR3 region has 13 residues. The germline CDR1 and CDR2 sequences are SEHNR and FQNEAQ (reference sequence). CDR3: CASSLGELVGYTF. The DNA of the CDR3 is TGTGCCAGCAGCTTAGGAGAGCTAGTTGGCTACACCTTC. The whole variable domain, remainder taken from reference TRBV7-9 and TRBJ1-2, is DTGVSQNPRHKITKRGQNVTFRCDPISEHNRLYWYRQTLGQGPEFLTYFQNEAQLEKSRLLSDRFSAERPKGSFSTLEIQRTEQGDSAMYLCASSLGELVGYTFGSGTRLTVV.

The rearrangement joins TRBV7-9 to TRBJ2-7; D might be TRBD1 (6 bases). Trimming shortened V by 8 bases and J by 4 bases, and 12 bases separated the two germline ends. Germline-derived CDR1 and CDR2 are SEHNR and FQNEAQ (reference sequence). The CDR3 consists of 12 residues. CDR3 in amino acids: CASQGSKYEQYF. CDR3 DNA: TGTGCCAGCCAGGGGTCCAAATACGAGCAGTACTTC.

The chain recombines TRBV7-8 with TRBJ2-7; no reliable D call. The CDR3 runs 12 residues. Germline CDR1 reads SGHVS; CDR2 reads FQNEAQ. V shed 5 bases and J shed 6 bases, with 11 bases lying between them. The CDR3 here is CASSRNAVEQYF. CDR3 DNA sequence: TGTGCCAGCAGCCGGAATGCGGTCGAGCAGTACTTC. Using reference TRBV7-8 and TRBJ2-7 for the parts outside the CDR3, the full variable domain is GAGVSQSPRYKVAKRGQDVALRCDPISGHVSLFWYQQALGQGPEFLTYFQNEAQLDKSGLPSDRFFAERPEGSVSTLKIQRTQQEDSAVYLCASSRNAVEQYFGPGTRLTVT.

The rearrangement uses TRBV3-1 (or the pseudogene TRBV3-2) and TRBJ1-1; no firm D call. Per germline, CDR1 LGHDT and CDR2 YNNKEL (reference sequence). There are 14 residues in the CDR3. Trimming pared 4 bases from V and 5 bases from J, leaving 14 bases between. DNA of the CDR3: TGTGCCAGCAGCCCCCCCCGAGGAGAAACTGAAGCTTTCTTT. Translation gives CASSPPRGETEAFF.